Below, 32 T cell receptor beta chains from the same sample are listed, as sequenced in a study of kidney transplant recipient with SARS-CoV-2 infection (dated by TCRdb to 2020 to 2023). Sequenced using an Illumina MiSeq. TCRdb reprocessed the public reads (quality trimming at Q25 with fastp, clone calling with MiXCR) and kept in-frame beta chains. Rows are combined by CDR3 protein, so each entry shows the most common genes and DNA. The sample table shows 200,000 to 300,000 distinct CDR3 sequences, and around 26% are seen once. In total, the top ten clones hold around 6.8% of the sample. The meaning of the sample's time point label: pre-pandemic baseline sample and day 111 after first positive SARS-CoV-2 test. The material was a blood sample, obtained at baseline and on roughly day 120 from a kidney transplant recipient. These TCRs come from a male patient between 25 and 39 years old who had COVID-19 and was a kidney transplant recipient. Once a transplant has taken place, some T cells may be donor derived.

In regard to this clonotype: This clone may be a read error of a much larger clone one base away. This sequence joins TRBV21-1 and TRBJ2-3. TRBV21-1 is assigned pseudogene status. This CDR3 comprises 17 residues. The CDR3 region is CAGSWRIATVMQDTQYF. The CDR3, as DNA: TGTGCCGGCAGTTGGCGAATAGCTACAGTCATGCAAGATACGCAGTATTTT.

This chain connects TRBV28 to TRBJ2-1; 8 bases line up with TRBD1. The CDR3 is made up of 15 amino acids. The germline V gene has CDR1 MDHEN and CDR2 SYDVKM. Germline trimming cut 5 bases from V and 1 base from J; bases unmatched to any gene: 4. CDR3 DNA: TGTGCCAGCAGTAAACAGGGGGGTTCCTACAATGAGCAGTTCTTC. This codes for CASSKQGGSYNEQFF.

The table lists this clonotype with many counts. The V gene is TRBV12-5, the J gene TRBJ1-2; weak D call: TRBD1 (5 bases). CDR3 length equals 17 residues. V lost 5 bases and J lost 4, with 23 bases in between. Germline V gene lookup returns CDR1 LGHNT and CDR2 FRNRAP. CDR3 protein: CASGGVTLQGKTYGYTF. CDR3 bases: TGTGCTAGTGGTGGTGTAACTTTGCAGGGAAAGACCTATGGCTACACCTTC.

CDR3 amino acids: CASSLPQGQGNTEAFF. The CDR3 DNA reads TGTGCCAGCAGCTTACCCCAAGGACAGGGGAACACTGAAGCTTTCTTT. V and J are TRBV11-2 and TRBJ1-1, with TRBD1 matching over 8 bases. The germline V gene has CDR1 SGHAT and CDR2 FQNNGV. The V and J ends lost 2 bases and 1 base, in that order; junction bases with no gene match: 6. The CDR3 sequence is 16 residues long.

This clonotype came up a few times. This CDR3 reads CATSSGIDTQYF. The CDR3 DNA reads TGTGCCACCAGTAGCGGGATTGATACGCAGTATTTT. This sequence joins TRBV24-1 and TRBJ2-3; 7 nucleotides agree with TRBD2. Germline CDR1 KGHDR, CDR2 SFDVKD. CDR3 length: 12 residues. V dropped 6 bases and J dropped 6; count of bases not matched to a gene: 2.

The sample holds one count of this clonotype. With a much larger clone just one base away, this may be a read error. The chain combines TRBV19 with TRBJ1-2, with D perhaps matching TRBD1 (6 bases). Germline-derived CDR1 and CDR2 are LNHDA and SQIVND (reference sequence). This CDR3 comprises 17 residues. The CDR3 DNA is TGTGCCTGTAGTCTTATCGGGACAAATCGAAAGACCTATGGCTACACCTTC. It translates to CACSLIGTNRKTYGYTF.

Comments on this clonotype: With a much larger clone just one base away, this may be a read error. The chain couples TRBV3-1 to TRBJ1-2, with no clear D. CDR3 length: 17 amino acids. Per the germline V gene, CDR1 is LGHDT and CDR2 is YNNKEL (reference sequence). CDR3 coding DNA: TGTGCCAGCAGCTTGGTTGTCACCCTTCGAAAGACCTATAGCTACACCTTC. This encodes CASSLVVTLRKTYSYTF.

This clonotype was detected ten times or more. The chain couples TRBV5-1 to TRBJ2-1; 14 bases match TRBD2. Germline V gene data show CDR1 as SGHRS and CDR2 as YFSETQ. V shed 3 bases, J shed 6 bases, and the junction held 8 bases outside the gene matches. The CDR3 contains 17 residues. The CDR3 sequence is CASSSGLAGARVNEQFF. For the CDR3, the DNA is TGCGCCAGCAGCTCGGGACTAGCGGGAGCGAGGGTCAATGAGCAGTTCTTC.

At least ten counts were recorded for this clonotype. The CDR3 DNA reads as TGTGCCAGCCTTACTTTCAATAGTCGAAAGACCTATGGCTACACCTTC. Its translation: CASLTFNSRKTYGYTF. The chain joins TRBV5-6 to TRBJ1-2; D is undetermined. Germline values: CDR1 SGHDT, CDR2 YYEEEE. Trimming took off 7 bases at V and 4 bases at J, with 23 bases between the two ends. The CDR3 totals 16 residues.

J is TRBJ2-1 and V is TRBV4-3; D unclear. The germline gives CDR1 LGHNA, CDR2 YSLEER. The CDR3 sequence is 14 residues long. V was shortened by 2 bases and J by 9 bases, with 14 bases between the two germline ends. The CDR3 protein is CASSQRTAELEQFF. CDR3 sequence (DNA): TGCGCCAGCAGCCAAAGAACTGCGGAGCTTGAGCAGTTCTTC.

This clonotype was observed many times. This CDR3 reads CASSQESRGPYEQYF. CDR3 bases: TGCGCCAGCAGCCAAGAAAGTCGGGGCCCCTACGAGCAGTACTTC. This rearrangement joins TRBV4-1 to TRBJ2-5, with D perhaps TRBD1 or TRBD2 (5 bases each). With the DNA end fitting TRBJ2-7 better, the J assignment may be wrong. CDR3 length equals 15 residues. The germline CDR1 and CDR2 sequences are MGHRA and YSYEKL.

The table lists this clonotype with a few counts. The genes are TRBV30 and TRBJ1-2; D not certain. Between the trimmed V and J ends, which lost 5 bases and 4 bases, there was a span of 23 bases. The CDR3 contains 16 residues. The germline V gene encodes CDR1 GTSNPN and CDR2 SVGIG (reference sequence). As DNA, the CDR3 is TGTGCCTGGTTTCGGTGGCGTTATAGAAAGACCTATGGCTACACCTTC. Its protein product is CAWFRWRYRKTYGYTF.

A word on this clonotype: This clone may be a read error of a much larger clone one base away. This chain joins TRBV4-1 and TRBJ1-1; the D gene is possibly TRBD1 (5 bases). The CDR3 extends over 15 amino acids. Germline assignment: CDR1 MGHRA and CDR2 YSYEKL. CDR3 loop: CASSQVGTLNTGAFF. CDR3 coding DNA: TGCGCCAGCAGCCAAGTCGGGACTCTGAACACTGGAGCTTTCTTT.

With respect to this clonotype: Since a much larger clone is just one base distant, this may be a read error. The chain joins TRBV6-5 to TRBJ1-5, with D maybe TRBD1 (6 bases). Germline lookup yields CDR1 MNHEY and CDR2 SVGAGI. This CDR3 comprises 13 residues. In DNA form, the CDR3 reads TGTGCCGGCAGTCCAGCAGGGGTACAGCCCCAGCATTTT. Amino acid sequence: CAGSPAGVQPQHF.

At least ten counts were recorded for this clonotype. The genes are TRBV6-2 or TRBV6-3 and TRBJ2-2; TRBD2 agrees at 8 bases. The CDR3 spans 14 residues. The V gene end was trimmed by 8 bases and the J gene end by 5 bases; junction bases not matched to a gene: 7. Germline CDR1 MNHEY, CDR2 SVGEGT. The CDR3 DNA sequence: TGTGCCAGCTTAGCGGGGTTGGGAACCGGGGAGCTGTTTTTT. Amino acid sequence: CASLAGLGTGELFF.

Comment on this clonotype: Just one base apart from a much larger clone, this may be a read error. The chain combines TRBV6-2 or TRBV6-3 with TRBJ2-5; 7 bases agree with TRBD1. The assigned J gene may be wrong: the sequence end matches TRBJ2-7 better. This CDR3 has 15 residues. From germline, CDR1 is MNHEY and CDR2 SVGEGT. The CDR3 sequence is CASSLNRGRSYEQYF. As DNA, the CDR3 is TGTGCCAGCAGTCTGAACAGGGGCAGGTCCTACGAGCAGTACTTC.

Points on this clonotype: A much larger clone differs from this one at a single base, so this may be a read error. This chain uses TRBV3-1 with TRBJ1-2; D remains unclear. Germline CDR1 reads LGHDT; CDR2 reads YNNKEL (reference sequence). The CDR3 covers 17 residues. The V gene lost 3 bases and the J gene lost 4 bases, with 21 bases spanning the gap. CDR3 nucleotide sequence: TGTGCCAGCAGCCATAAAGTCACCCTTCGAGAGACCTATGGCTACACCTTC. Translating it yields CASSHKVTLRETYGYTF.

This clonotype was detected ten times or more. The J gene is TRBJ2-1, the V gene TRBV4-2; TRBD2 might be the D (6 bases). Trimming took 2 bases from V and 4 from J, leaving 12 bases between them. This CDR3 region has 15 residues. The germline gives CDR1 LGHNA, CDR2 YNFKEQ. The CDR3 DNA reads as TGTGCCAGCAGCCAACCCGGGACTGGTTACAATGAGCAGTTCTTC. Its protein product is CASSQPGTGYNEQFF.

This clonotype came up many times. The chain uses TRBV19 and TRBJ1-6; 7 bases are a match to TRBD1. The CDR3 covers 16 residues. V trimming: 6 bases; J trimming: 6 bases; junction bases outside the gene matches: 11. Germline-derived CDR1 and CDR2 are LNHDA and SQIVND (reference sequence). The CDR3 reads CASSQKRDRLNSPLHF. The CDR3 region has the DNA TGTGCCAGTAGCCAAAAACGGGACAGACTTAATTCACCCCTCCACTTT. Using reference TRBV19 and TRBJ1-6 for the parts outside the CDR3, the full variable domain is DGGITQSPKYLFRKEGQNVTLSCEQNLNHDAMYWYRQDPGQGLRLIYYSQIVNDFQKGDIAEGYSVSREKKESFPLTVTSAQKNPTAFYLCASSQKRDRLNSPLHFGNGTRLTVT.

This clonotype was seen many times. The chain uses TRBV30 and TRBJ1-2; D is possibly TRBD1 (5 bases). The V end lost 0 bases, the J end lost 4 bases, and 15 bases lay between the germline ends. Looked up from germline, CDR1 is GTSNPN and CDR2 is SVGIG (reference sequence). CDR3 size: 15 residues. CDR3: CAWSVLWGVSYGYTF. The CDR3 DNA is TGTGCCTGGAGTGTACTCTGGGGCGTCAGCTATGGCTACACCTTC.

At least ten counts were recorded for this clonotype. The chain has TRBV7-2 and TRBJ1-2; D uncertain. This CDR3 has 17 amino acids. CDR1 SGHTA and CDR2 FQGNSA come from the germline V gene. V was clipped by 4 bases and J by 4 bases, with 22 bases between them. In DNA form, the CDR3 reads TGTGCCAGCAGCTGGCGTTTCAGAGACGGAAAGACCTATGGCTACACCTTC. As protein: CASSWRFRDGKTYGYTF.

This clonotype was seen more than once but under ten times. One base away lies a much larger clone, so this may be a sequencing read error. V and J are TRBV24-1 and TRBJ1-2; D unresolved. The germline gives CDR1 KGHDR, CDR2 SFDVKD. CDR3 length: 17 residues. Trimming removed 6 bases from V and 4 bases from J, with 23 bases in between. CDR3 loop: CATSNRPSTRRTYGYTF. The CDR3 DNA sequence: TGTGCCACCAGTAATAGACCTAGTACCAGAAGGACCTATGGCTACACCTTC.

In its sample, this clonotype was seen many times. The chain links TRBV12-3 or TRBV12-4 to TRBJ2-3, with D hard to call. The V end lost 6 bases, the J end lost 0 bases, and 16 bases lay between the germline ends. The CDR3 is 16 residues long. This CDR3 reads CASSPQTSVSTDTQYF. In DNA, the CDR3 is TGTGCCAGCAGCCCTCAAACCTCGGTTAGCACAGATACGCAGTATTTT.

This clonotype was found many times. CDR3 in DNA: TGTGCCAGCAGCCATTGGATTCCCATTTCTTTCTCTGAGACCCAGTACTTC. This codes for CASSHWIPISFSETQYF. The chain combines TRBV3-1 with TRBJ2-5, with unresolved D. Germline assignment: CDR1 LGHDT and CDR2 YNNKEL (reference sequence). The germline V and J ends were trimmed by 3 bases and 5 bases, with 22 bases remaining between them. The CDR3 has 17 residues.

As regards this clonotype: Since a much larger clone is just one base distant, this may be a read error. V and J are TRBV30 and TRBJ2-1; 9 positions match TRBD1. CDR3 length: 15 amino acids. With V trimmed by 3 bases and J by 2 bases, 5 bases remained unmatched. Germline loops: CDR1 GTSNPN, CDR2 SVGIG (reference sequence). The CDR3 sequence: CAWRLDRGTYNEQFF. The CDR3 DNA is TGTGCCTGGAGACTGGACAGGGGAACCTACAATGAGCAGTTCTTC.

With regard to this clonotype: A much more abundant neighbour one base away suggests this may be a read error. V usage is TRBV6-1 and J usage is TRBJ1-2; D is unclear. The CDR3 is 13 residues long. Per germline, CDR1 MNHNS and CDR2 SASEGT. CDR3 sequence: CASSEAENCGYTF. Here the CDR3 DNA reads TGTGCCAGCAGTGAAGCAGAGAACTGTGGCTACACCTTC.

Remarks on this clonotype: This may be a read error, as it is one base from a much larger clone. The rearrangement links TRBV7-6 to TRBJ1-2; D call uncertain. V dropped 5 bases and J dropped 4 bases, with 23 bases sitting between them. Germline V gives CDR1 SGHVS, CDR2 FNYEAQ. The CDR3 loop spans 17 amino acids. The DNA for the CDR3 is TGTGCCAGCAGCCACCTTTTTGAATCTCGAAGGACCTATGGCTACACCTTC. This encodes CASSHLFESRRTYGYTF.

Notes on this clonotype: A single base separates this from a much larger clone, so it may be a read error. The rearrangement links TRBV10-3 to TRBJ1-1; 11 bases are shared with TRBD1. The V gene's germline CDR1 is ENHRY and CDR2 SYGVKD. CDR3 length: 14 residues. CDR3 loop: CAISRGQGDTDAFF. The CDR3 DNA reads TGTGCCATCAGTAGGGGACAGGGGGACACTGACGCTTTCTTT.

This clonotype was observed many times. This chain joins TRBV5-6 and TRBJ1-2; no clear D. Trimming took off 6 bases at V and 4 bases at J, with 22 bases between the two ends. From germline, CDR1 is SGHDT and CDR2 YYEEEE. The CDR3 consists of 16 residues. The CDR3 loop reads CASNPANSRKTYGYTF. CDR3 DNA: TGTGCCAGCAACCCAGCCAATAGTCGAAAGACCTATGGCTACACCTTC.

Many counts were recorded for this clonotype. V and J are TRBV5-4 and TRBJ2-1; TRBD2 agrees at 9 bases. The CDR3 extends over 15 amino acids. In germline, CDR1 is SGHNT, CDR2 YYREEE (reference sequence). With V trimmed by 2 bases and J by 7 bases, 7 bases remained unmatched. CDR3 DNA sequence: TGTGCCAGCAGCTTAGTTAGCGGGGGTGGGAATGAGCAGTTCTTC. This encodes CASSLVSGGGNEQFF.

CDR3 sequence reads: CASSLEVSGPGTDTQYF. In DNA, the CDR3 is TGTGCCAGCAGCTTAGAGGTTAGCGGGCCCGGCACAGATACGCAGTATTTT. The rearrangement joins TRBV7-6 to TRBJ2-3; TRBD2 matches 7 bases. After removal of 1 base from V and 1 base from J, the junction contained 8 bases not matched to a gene. The CDR3 covers 17 residues. CDR1 SGHVS and CDR2 FNYEAQ come from the germline V gene.

This clonotype has a handful of counts. This chain joins TRBV19 and TRBJ1-5; D remains ambiguous. V was shortened by 10 bases and J by 4 bases, with 17 bases between the two germline ends. The CDR3 has 14 amino acids. From germline, CDR1 is LNHDA and CDR2 SQIVND (reference sequence). This CDR3 reads CATTLGGFNQPQHF. The CDR3 nucleotides read TGTGCCACCACGCTCGGCGGGTTTAATCAGCCCCAGCATTTT.